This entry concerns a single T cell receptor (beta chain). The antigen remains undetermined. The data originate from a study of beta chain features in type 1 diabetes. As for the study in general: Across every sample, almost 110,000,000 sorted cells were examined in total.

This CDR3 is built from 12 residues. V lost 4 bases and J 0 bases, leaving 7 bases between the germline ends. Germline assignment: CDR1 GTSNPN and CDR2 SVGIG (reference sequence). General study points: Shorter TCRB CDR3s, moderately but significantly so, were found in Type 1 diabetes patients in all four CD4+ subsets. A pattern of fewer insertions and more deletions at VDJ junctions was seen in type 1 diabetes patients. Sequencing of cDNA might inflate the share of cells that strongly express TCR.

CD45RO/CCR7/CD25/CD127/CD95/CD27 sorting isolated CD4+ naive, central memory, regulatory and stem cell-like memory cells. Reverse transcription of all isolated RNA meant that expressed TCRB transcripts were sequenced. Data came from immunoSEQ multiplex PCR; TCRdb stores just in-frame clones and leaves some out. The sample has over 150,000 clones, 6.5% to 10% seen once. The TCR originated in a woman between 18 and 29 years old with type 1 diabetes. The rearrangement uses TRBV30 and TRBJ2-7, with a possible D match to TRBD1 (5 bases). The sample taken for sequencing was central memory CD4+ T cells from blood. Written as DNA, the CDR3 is TGTGCCTGGACAGGGTCCTCCTACGAGCAGTACTTC. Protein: CAWTGSSYEQYF.